These 19 T cell receptor beta chains were all obtained from the same sample, sequenced in a study of blood T cell repertoires in COVID-19. The protocol was immunoSEQ multiplex PCR, while the TCRdb copy is restricted to in-frame clones and leaves out a portion. The sample holds 50,000 to 60,000 clones, roughly nine tenths seen once. Sequencing input: peripheral blood. These receptor sequences come from a woman older than 75 with acute or convalescent COVID-19.

The V and J genes are TRBV9 and TRBJ2-2; the match to TRBD1 covers 7 bases. This CDR3 is 13 amino acids long. The junction had 3 bases not matched to a gene; V was cut back by 2 bases and J by 8 bases. Germline lookup yields CDR1 SGDLS and CDR2 YYNGEE. The CDR3 loop reads CASSVQGEGELFF. The CDR3 DNA follows: TGTGCCAGCAGCGTCCAGGGGGAAGGGGAGCTGTTTTTT.

This chain joins TRBV5-1 and TRBJ1-5; 10 positions agree with TRBD1. Trimming cost V 4 bases and J 3 bases; bases outside gene matches: 4. This CDR3 is built from 15 residues. CDR1 is SGHRS and CDR2 is YFSETQ in the germline V gene. The CDR3 coding sequence is TGCGCCAGCAGCACGGGACAGGGGAACAATCAGCCCCAGCATTTT. It specifies CASSTGQGNNQPQHF.

The table lists this clone with a count of one. V and J are TRBV19 and TRBJ2-5; D remains ambiguous. Trimming cost V 5 bases and J 0 bases, with 4 bases left between them. CDR1 and CDR2 (germline): LNHDA, SQIVND (reference sequence). The CDR3 runs 12 residues. In DNA, the CDR3 is TGTGCCAGTAGTTCGTACCAAGAGACCCAGTACTTC. This gives the protein CASSSYQETQYF.

The chain couples TRBV19 to TRBJ2-7; 9 bases are shared with TRBD2. CDR1 and CDR2 from the germline V gene are LNHDA and SQIVND (reference sequence). Trimming removed 6 bases from V and 10 bases from J; junction bases left unmatched: 10. The CDR3 is 13 amino acids. The DNA for the CDR3 is TGTGCCAGTAGCGGCCCTAGCGGGACCCCCCAGTACTTC. Protein: CASSGPSGTPQYF. The entire variable domain, with the rest obtained from reference TRBV19 and TRBJ2-7, is as follows: DGGITQSPKYLFRKEGQNVTLSCEQNLNHDAMYWYRQDPGQGLRLIYYSQIVNDFQKGDIAEGYSVSREKKESFPLTVTSAQKNPTAFYLCASSGPSGTPQYFGPGTRLTVT.

V and J are TRBV6-5 and TRBJ1-2; 9 bases map to TRBD1. The CDR3 covers 14 residues. Germline CDR1 MNHEY, CDR2 SVGAGI. After removal of 7 bases from V and 1 base from J, the junction contained 4 bases not matched to a gene. CDR3 nucleotides: TGTGCCAGCACCGACAGGGGGTATAACTATGGCTACACCTTC. Protein sequence: CASTDRGYNYGYTF.

V is TRBV7-6 and J is TRBJ2-3; D is unresolved. V was trimmed by 0 bases and J by 1 base, leaving 8 bases between them. CDR1 and CDR2 from the germline V gene are SGHVS and FNYEAQ. The CDR3 is made up of 15 amino acids. The CDR3 sequence is CASSLAHVGTDTQYF. DNA for the CDR3: TGTGCCAGCAGCTTAGCCCACGTAGGCACAGATACGCAGTATTTT.

The chain links TRBV7-2 to TRBJ2-1; 7 nucleotides line up with TRBD2. Trimming took 11 bases from V and 4 from J; bases not matched to a gene: 11. The CDR3 has 14 amino acids. Germline lookup yields CDR1 SGHTA and CDR2 FQGNSA. CDR3 protein: CACRSTSNYNEQFF. The CDR3 DNA sequence: TGTGCCTGCCGGTCGACTAGCAATTACAATGAGCAGTTCTTC.

This chain uses TRBV6-5 with TRBJ1-4, with D possibly being TRBD1 (5 bases). The CDR3 covers 14 residues. V lost 5 bases and J 6 bases, leaving 13 bases between the germline ends. The V gene's germline CDR1 is MNHEY and CDR2 SVGAGI. CDR3 DNA: TGTGCCAGCAGTCAATACGGGGGGTATGAAAAACTGTTTTTT. Its protein is CASSQYGGYEKLFF.

This clone appeared once. This chain connects TRBV5-1 to TRBJ1-6, with 8 bases matching TRBD1. The junction had 6 bases not matched to a gene; V was cut back by 4 bases and J by 9 bases. CDR3 length: 14 residues. Germline assignment: CDR1 SGHRS and CDR2 YFSETQ. The CDR3 nucleotides read TGCGCCAGCAGCGTGGACAGGGTGGGTTCACCCCTCCACTTT. Protein sequence: CASSVDRVGSPLHF.

The chain has TRBV30 and TRBJ2-7, with D possibly TRBD2 on 6 matching bases. The V and J ends lost 2 bases and 4 bases respectively, with 15 bases between them. CDR1 is GTSNPN and CDR2 is SVGIG in the germline V gene (reference sequence). This CDR3 spans 14 amino acids. CDR3 nucleotides: TGTGCCTGGAGTATTGGAGGGCCTAGTTACGAGCAGTACTTC. Its translation: CAWSIGGPSYEQYF.

The count of this clone is one. The J gene is TRBJ1-2, the V gene TRBV5-6, with a tentative D call TRBD1 (6 bases). Deletions cut 3 bases from V and 5 bases from J, with 17 bases between. Germline lookup yields CDR1 SGHDT and CDR2 YYEEEE. CDR3 size: 15 residues. CDR3: CASSSIGGPKYGYTF. For the CDR3, the DNA is TGTGCCAGCAGCTCGATTGGGGGCCCAAAATATGGCTACACCTTC. Based on the CDR3 plus reference TRBV5-6 and TRBJ1-2, the full variable domain is DAGVTQSPTHLIKTRGQQVTLRCSPKSGHDTVSWYQQALGQGPQFIFQYYEEEERQRGNFPDRFSGHQFPNYSSELNVNALLLGDSALYLCASSSIGGPKYGYTFGSGTRLTVV.

This clone was observed a single time. V is TRBV4-1 and J is TRBJ2-1; TRBD1 might be the D (6 bases). In germline, CDR1 is MGHRA, CDR2 YSYEKL. V gave up 3 bases and J gave up 15 bases, with 15 bases separating them. This CDR3 spans 12 amino acids. In nucleotides, the CDR3 is TGCGCCAGCAGCCATACAGGGTTTTCAAGGTTCTTC. Protein product: CASSHTGFSRFF.

The chain joins TRBV5-1 to TRBJ2-1; D gene ambiguous. V shed 7 bases and J shed 6 bases, with 8 bases lying between them. In germline, CDR1 is SGHRS, CDR2 YFSETQ. The CDR3 loop spans 11 amino acids. The CDR3 bases are TGCGCCAGCCGTACGGTCAATGAGCAGTTCTTC. Protein sequence: CASRTVNEQFF.

The rearrangement joins TRBV20-1 to TRBJ2-1; 9 nucleotides agree with TRBD1. The length of the CDR3 is 11 residues. The germline V gene has CDR1 DFQATT and CDR2 SNEGSKA (reference sequence). V dropped 8 bases and J dropped 6; count of bases not matched to a gene: 2. The CDR3 reads CSPGQGNEQFF. The CDR3 nucleotides read TGCAGTCCGGGACAGGGCAATGAGCAGTTCTTC.

This clone was seen only once. In DNA form, the CDR3 reads TGTGCCAGCAGCGCACAGGGGGCGCAAGCTTTCTTT. It is translated as CASSAQGAQAFF. The rearrangement links TRBV9 to TRBJ1-1; 9 bases align to TRBD1. The ends lost 3 bases at V and 9 bases at J; junction bases unmatched: 3. The CDR3 is made up of 12 amino acids. Germline assignment: CDR1 SGDLS and CDR2 YYNGEE.

The chain couples TRBV9 to TRBJ2-3; 11 bases line up with TRBD2. CDR3 length equals 13 residues. The V segment lost 3 bases and the J segment 13 bases; nucleotides outside the gene matches: 7. CDR1 SGDLS and CDR2 YYNGEE come from the germline V gene. CDR3 DNA sequence: TGTGCCAGCAGCGGGACGACTAGCGGGAAGGAGTATTTT. Translation gives CASSGTTSGKEYF.

The rearrangement joins TRBV18 to TRBJ2-2; maybe TRBD1 (6 bases). The CDR3 extends over 16 amino acids. The germline CDR1 and CDR2 sequences are KGHSH and LQKENI. Trimming took off 3 bases at V and 6 bases at J, with 17 bases between the two ends. This chain's CDR3 is CASSPGQEYGPGELFF. As DNA, the CDR3 is TGTGCCAGCTCACCGGGACAAGAGTATGGACCCGGGGAGCTGTTTTTT.

The chain uses TRBV7-8 and TRBJ2-7; TRBD2 is a possible D gene (6 bases). V was trimmed by 6 bases and J by 6 bases, leaving 15 bases between them. The CDR3 length is 13 residues. CDR1 SGHVS and CDR2 FQNEAQ come from the germline V gene. The CDR3 coding sequence is TGTGCCAGCAGGCCGCCTAGCGCCATCGAGCAGTACTTC. The encoded protein is CASRPPSAIEQYF.

This sequence joins TRBV7-8 and TRBJ2-1, with D possibly being TRBD2 (5 bases). Trimming removed 8 bases from V and 4 bases from J, with 15 bases in between. CDR1 and CDR2 (germline): SGHVS, FQNEAQ. The CDR3 has 14 amino acids. The CDR3 region is CASSRARGYNEQFF. CDR3 DNA sequence: TGTGCCAGCTCACGGGCCCGAGGGTACAATGAGCAGTTCTTC.